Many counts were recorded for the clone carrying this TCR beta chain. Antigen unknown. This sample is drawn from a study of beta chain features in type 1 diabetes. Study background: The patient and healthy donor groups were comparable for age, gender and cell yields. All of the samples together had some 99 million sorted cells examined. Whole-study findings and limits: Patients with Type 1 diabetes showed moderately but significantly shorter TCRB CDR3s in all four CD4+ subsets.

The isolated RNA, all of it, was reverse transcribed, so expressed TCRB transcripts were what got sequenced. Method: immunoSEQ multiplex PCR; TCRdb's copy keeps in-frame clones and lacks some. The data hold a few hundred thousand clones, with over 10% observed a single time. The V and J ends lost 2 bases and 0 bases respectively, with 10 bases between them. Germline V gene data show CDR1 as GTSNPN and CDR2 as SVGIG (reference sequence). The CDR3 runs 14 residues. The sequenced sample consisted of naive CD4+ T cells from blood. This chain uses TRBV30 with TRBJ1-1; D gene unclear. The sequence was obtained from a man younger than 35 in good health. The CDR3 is CAWSLGEMNTEAFF. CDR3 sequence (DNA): TGTGCCTGGAGTTTAGGAGAAATGAACACTGAAGCTTTCTTT.